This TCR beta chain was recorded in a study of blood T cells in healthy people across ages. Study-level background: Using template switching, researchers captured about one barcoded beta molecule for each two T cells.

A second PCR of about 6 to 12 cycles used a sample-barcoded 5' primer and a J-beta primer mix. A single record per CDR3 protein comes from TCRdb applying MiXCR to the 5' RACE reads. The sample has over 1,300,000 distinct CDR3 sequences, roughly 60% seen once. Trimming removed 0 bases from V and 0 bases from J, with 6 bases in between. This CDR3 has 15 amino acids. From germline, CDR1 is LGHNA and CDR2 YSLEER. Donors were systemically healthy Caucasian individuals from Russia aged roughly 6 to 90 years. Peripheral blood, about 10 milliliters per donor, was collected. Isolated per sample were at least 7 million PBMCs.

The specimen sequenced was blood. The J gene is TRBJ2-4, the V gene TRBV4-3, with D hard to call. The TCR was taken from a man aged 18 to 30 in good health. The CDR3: CASSQEHLAKNIQYF. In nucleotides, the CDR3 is TGCGCCAGCAGCCAAGAACACCTAGCCAAAAACATTCAGTACTTC.